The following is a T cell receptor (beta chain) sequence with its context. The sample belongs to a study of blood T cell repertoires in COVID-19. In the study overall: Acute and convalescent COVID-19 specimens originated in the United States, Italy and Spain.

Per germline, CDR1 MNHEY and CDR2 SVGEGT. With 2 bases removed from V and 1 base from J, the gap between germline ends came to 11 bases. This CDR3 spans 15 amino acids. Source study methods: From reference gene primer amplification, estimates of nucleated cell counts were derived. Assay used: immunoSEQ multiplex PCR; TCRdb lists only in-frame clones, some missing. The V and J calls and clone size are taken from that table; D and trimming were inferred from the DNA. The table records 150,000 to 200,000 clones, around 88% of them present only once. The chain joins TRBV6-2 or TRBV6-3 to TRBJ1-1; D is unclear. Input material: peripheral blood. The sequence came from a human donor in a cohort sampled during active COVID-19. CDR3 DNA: TGTGCCAGCAGTTACACTAGAGCCCCGAACACTGAAGCTTTCTTT. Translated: CASSYTRAPNTEAFF.